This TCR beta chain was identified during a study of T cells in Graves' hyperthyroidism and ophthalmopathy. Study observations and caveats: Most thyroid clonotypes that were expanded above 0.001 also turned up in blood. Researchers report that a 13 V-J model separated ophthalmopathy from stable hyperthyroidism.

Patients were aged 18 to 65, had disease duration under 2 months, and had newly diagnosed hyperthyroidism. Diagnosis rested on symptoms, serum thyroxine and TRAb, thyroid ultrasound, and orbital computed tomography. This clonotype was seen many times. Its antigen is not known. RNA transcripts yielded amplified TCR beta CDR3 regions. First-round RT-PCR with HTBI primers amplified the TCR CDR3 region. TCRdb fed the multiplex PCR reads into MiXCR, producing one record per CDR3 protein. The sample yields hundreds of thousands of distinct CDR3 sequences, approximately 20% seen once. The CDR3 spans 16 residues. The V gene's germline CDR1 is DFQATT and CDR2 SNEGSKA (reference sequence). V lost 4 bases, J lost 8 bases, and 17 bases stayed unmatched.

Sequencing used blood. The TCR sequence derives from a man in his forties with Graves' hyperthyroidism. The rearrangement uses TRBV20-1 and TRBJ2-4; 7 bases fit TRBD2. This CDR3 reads CSATSKNRSGEDIQYF. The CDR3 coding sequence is TGCAGTGCTACATCGAAGAATAGGAGCGGGGAGGACATTCAGTACTTC.